This T cell receptor (beta chain) was obtained from a study of early T cells in non-severe SARS-CoV-2 infection (dated by TCRdb to the early 2020s). With respect to the entire study: Bulk RNA from unsorted whole blood was used for TCR sequencing, so alpha and beta chains could not be paired. Results and caveats for the whole study, not just this receptor: VDJdb matching was skewed toward anti-spike CD8 responses and likely underestimated virus-specific expansions, missing private and CD4 specificities.

Library prep was done by 5' RACE. This sample was sequenced with a NextSeq 500. To correct for sequencing error and PCR bias, the TCR library protocol tagged individual cDNA molecules with unique molecular identifiers. Sequencing covered both TCR alpha and beta chains, and within each sample the abundances of alpha and beta sequences were tightly co-correlated. The paper's data handling went like this. V gene, J gene and CDR3 annotation of TCR sequences was performed with Decombinator V4. Expanded TCRs were defined as changing significantly between any two time points under a Poisson model with p below 0.0001. TCR abundances were normalised to the total number of TCRs sequenced per sample and expressed as counts per million. VDJdb, accessed 1 November 2021, was searched for CMV, EBV and SARS-CoV-2 annotated TCRs, with TCRs annotated for multiple antigens excluded. TCRdb reran the public reads through fastp at Q25 and MiXCR, keeping productive beta chains. When rows share a CDR3 protein, they turn into one entry using the most common DNA and genes. The V and J calls and clone size are TCRdb's, not the authors'. Here the sample has tens of thousands of distinct CDR3 sequences; 10% to 15% occur a single time. Clones ranked in the top ten supply approximately 1.7% of the sample.

The study was a case-control design nested within a healthcare worker cohort in London, UK, with weekly nasopharyngeal swab PCR tests and blood sampling. Healthcare workers were recruited between 23 and 31 March 2020, during the week of the UK lockdown, and were followed weekly for up to roughly 15 weeks. In regard to this clonotype: Its antigen target is currently unknown. No clone much larger than this one lies a single base away; base qualities are absent.

The clonotype originates from an adult who was a healthcare worker with PCR-confirmed SARS-CoV-2 infection or an uninfected control (not recorded which). The material sequenced was whole blood.

The nucleotide sequence is TGTGCCTGGAGCCTAGCCCGGATGTCCACCGGGGAGCTGTTTTTT. This sequence encodes CAWSLARMSTGELFF. This receptor chain uses TRBV30 and TRBJ2-2; TRBD2 is possibly the D segment (5 matching bases). CDR1 and CDR2 (GTSNPN, SVGIG) derive from the germline V gene (reference sequence). Its CDR3 holds 15 amino acids, cysteine through phenylalanine. Left in the record is the CDR3 DNA by itself, 45 bases read in frame from the first base. V and J lose 3 bases and 4 bases, and a span of 15 bases separates them.